A single sample gave rise to the 15 T cell receptor beta chains below, sequenced in a study of cytomegalovirus exposure and HLA in healthy donors. PCR involved 60 Vbeta and 13 Jbeta primers. Sequencing was performed with immunoSEQ multiplex PCR; in TCRdb, only in-frame clones are kept and a portion is missing. The sample lists more than 150,000 clones, over 80% occurring once. Sequences were obtained from PBMCs. The source of these receptors is a man aged 35-49 years in good health and CMV-seronegative.

The CDR3 DNA sequence: TGTGCCAGCAGTAAGGGGGCCCCCGGGTCCTACGAGCAGTACTTC. Translation: CASSKGAPGSYEQYF. The chain is built from TRBV11-2 and TRBJ2-7, with TRBD1 identical over 7 bases. CDR3 length: 15 amino acids. After removal of 6 bases from V and 1 base from J, the junction contained 9 bases not matched to a gene. From germline, CDR1 is SGHAT and CDR2 FQNNGV.

This sequence joins TRBV14 and TRBJ2-1; a weak D match, TRBD2 (5 bases). Per the germline V gene, CDR1 is SGHDN and CDR2 is FVKESK. The CDR3 spans 17 residues. Trimming pared 4 bases from V and 7 bases from J, leaving 23 bases between. CDR3 DNA: TGTGCCAGCAGCCCCCCCAGGCAGCGTGAGGGCAAAAATGAGCAGTTCTTC. It encodes CASSPPRQREGKNEQFF.

The chain has TRBV4-1 and TRBJ2-1; 8 bases agree with TRBD1. Trimming removed 0 bases from V and 6 bases from J; junction bases left unmatched: 22. CDR1 and CDR2 from the germline V gene are MGHRA and YSYEKL. This CDR3 spans 21 amino acids. CDR3 sequence reads: CASSQEAQGAGGILRTNEQFF. The CDR3 region has the DNA TGCGCCAGCAGCCAAGAGGCCCAGGGGGCGGGCGGTATCCTCCGAACCAATGAGCAGTTCTTC.

In DNA, the CDR3 is TGCGCCAGCAGCTCAGGGGGGAGTTGGATGACCGGGGAGCTGTTTTTT. The encoded protein is CASSSGGSWMTGELFF. The chain recombines TRBV4-3 with TRBJ2-2, with D possibly matching TRBD1 (7 bases). Trimming took 5 bases from V and 5 from J, leaving 18 bases between them. CDR1 LGHNA and CDR2 YSLEER come from the germline V gene. The CDR3 contains 16 residues.

The V call is TRBV4-1, the J call TRBJ1-1, with D perhaps TRBD1 (5 bases). With 3 bases removed from V and 0 bases from J, the gap between germline ends came to 20 bases. Germline CDR1 MGHRA, CDR2 YSYEKL. The CDR3 runs 18 residues. The CDR3 coding sequence is TGCGCCAGCAGCCAGGGGGGAGGGAATGGCAATATGAACACTGAAGCTTTCTTT. Protein: CASSQGGGNGNMNTEAFF.

This chain links TRBV10-2 with TRBJ1-2; 9 bases line up with TRBD1. The length of the CDR3 is 13 residues. The V gene's germline CDR1 is WSHSY and CDR2 SAAADI. J lost 7 bases, V lost 3 bases, and 3 bases had no gene match. This CDR3 is CASSEQGAGGYTF. The CDR3 nucleotides are TGCGCCAGCAGTGAACAGGGGGCGGGTGGCTACACCTTC.

The chain carries TRBV19 and TRBJ2-1; 9 bases line up with TRBD2. The V gene end was trimmed by 0 bases and the J gene end by 7 bases; junction bases not matched to a gene: 13. CDR1 and CDR2 (germline): LNHDA, SQIVND (reference sequence). The CDR3 is 18 amino acids. The CDR3 loop is CASSIDNFGLAGWNEQFF. CDR3 nucleotide sequence: TGTGCCAGTAGTATAGATAATTTCGGGCTAGCGGGGTGGAATGAGCAGTTCTTC.

V gene TRBV15 combines with J gene TRBJ1-1; TRBD1 is a possible D gene (5 bases). V was trimmed by 4 bases and J by 0 bases, leaving 15 bases between them. CDR3 size: 16 residues. Germline assignment: CDR1 LNHNV and CDR2 YYDKDF (reference sequence). This chain's CDR3 is CATSTGGRSMNTEAFF. The CDR3 coding sequence is TGTGCCACCAGCACCGGGGGAAGATCTATGAACACTGAAGCTTTCTTT. The complete variable domain, with remaining parts taken from reference TRBV15 and TRBJ1-1, reads DAMVIQNPRYQVTQFGKPVTLSCSQTLNHNVMYWYQQKSSQAPKLLFHYYDKDFNNEADTPDNFQSRRPNTSFCFLDIRSPGLGDTAMYLCATSTGGRSMNTEAFFGQGTRLTVV.

This clone was observed a handful of times. This rearrangement joins TRBV28 to TRBJ2-7; tentative D call: TRBD1 (6 bases). V lost 10 bases, J lost 4 bases, and 23 bases lay in between. Per germline, CDR1 MDHEN and CDR2 SYDVKM. The CDR3 covers 15 residues. CDR3 protein: CATSPGAGELYEQYF. The CDR3 region has the DNA TGTGCCACCTCACCCGGGGCAGGGGAACTTTACGAGCAGTACTTC.

Here the CDR3 DNA reads TGTGCCAGCAGCGTAGAGGGACAGAGCACAGATACGCAGTATTTT. Amino acid sequence: CASSVEGQSTDTQYF. The rearrangement uses TRBV9 and TRBJ2-3; 7 bases are shared with TRBD1. Trimming cost V 0 bases and J 0 bases; bases outside gene matches: 1. The CDR3 is 15 residues long. Germline lookup yields CDR1 SGDLS and CDR2 YYNGEE.

The CDR3 sequence is CASSVQGRVAGNTIYF. CDR3 DNA sequence: TGTGCCAGCAGCGTACAGGGCAGGGTCGCTGGAAACACCATATATTTT. The chain recombines TRBV9 with TRBJ1-3, with D possibly being TRBD1 (5 bases). Germline CDR1 and CDR2: SGDLS and YYNGEE. This CDR3 spans 16 amino acids. Trimming shortened V by 1 base and J by 2 bases, and 13 bases separated the two germline ends.

This clone was observed a handful of times. The V call is TRBV2, the J call TRBJ1-1, with a tentative D call TRBD1 (5 bases). Between the trimmed V and J ends, which lost 6 bases and 0 bases, there was a span of 17 bases. Germline CDR1 SNHLY, CDR2 FYNNEI. CDR3 length: 16 amino acids. The CDR3 DNA is TGTGCCAGCAGGGAGACAGCCACGCTGCTGAACACTGAAGCTTTCTTT. Its protein product is CASRETATLLNTEAFF.

The chain couples TRBV7-4 to TRBJ2-1; D may be TRBD1 (6 bases). Germline CDR1 and CDR2: SGHVT and SQSDAQ. This CDR3 spans 13 amino acids. V lost 5 bases to trimming and J lost 7 bases, with 12 bases between them. The CDR3 loop is CASSPDRLNEQFF. In nucleotides, the CDR3 is TGTGCCAGCAGCCCAGACAGGTTGAATGAGCAGTTCTTC.

The genes are TRBV28 and TRBJ1-2; D gene uncertain. Germline CDR1 is MDHEN and CDR2 is SYDVKM. CDR3 length equals 11 residues. The V end was cut by 3 bases, the J end by 7 bases, with 6 bases between. CDR3: CASSFGVGYTF. The CDR3 nucleotides are TGTGCCAGCAGTTTCGGGGTTGGCTACACCTTC.

The CDR3 region has the DNA TGTGCCAGCAGCTTGAGGCGACAGGGGCCCTATGGCTACACCTTC. It encodes CASSLRRQGPYGYTF. This chain links TRBV5-8 with TRBJ1-2, with 8 positions matching TRBD1. Losses at the gene ends were 1 base for V and 4 bases for J; bases not matched to a gene: 6. In germline, CDR1 is SGHTS, CDR2 YDEGEE. The CDR3 covers 15 residues.